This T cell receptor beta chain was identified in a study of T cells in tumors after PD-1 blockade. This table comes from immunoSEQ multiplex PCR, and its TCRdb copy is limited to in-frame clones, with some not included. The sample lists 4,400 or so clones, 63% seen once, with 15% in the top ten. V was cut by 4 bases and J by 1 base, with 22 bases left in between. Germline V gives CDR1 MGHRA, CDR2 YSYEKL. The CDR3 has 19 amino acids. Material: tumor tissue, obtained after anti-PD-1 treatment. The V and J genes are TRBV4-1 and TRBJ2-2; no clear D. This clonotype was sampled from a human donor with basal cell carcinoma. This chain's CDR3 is CASSPLAPQSMGNTGELFF. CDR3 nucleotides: TGCGCCAGCAGCCCCCTCGCCCCACAATCAATGGGGAACACCGGGGAGCTGTTTTTT.